Reported below is one TCR beta chain. Its specificity is not known. This sample was included in a study of cytomegalovirus exposure and HLA in healthy donors. Study-wide findings and caveats: Per published accounts, TCR beta sequences correctly predicted the HLA-A and HLA-B alleles of most subjects. Presence/absence results assume similar sequencing depth per donor, which may not hold. Analyzed later, association rates of TCRs varied across HLA loci, with DRB1 most and HLA-C fewest.

A multiplex PCR was run with 60 Vbeta primers and 13 Jbeta primers. TCRdb's copy holds only in-frame clones and misses some; the assay was immunoSEQ multiplex PCR. This table has about 140,000 clones, 82% appearing once. This CDR3 is built from 15 residues. In germline, CDR1 is MNHEY, CDR2 SMNVEV (reference sequence). Trimming shortened V by 2 bases and J by 7 bases, and 15 bases separated the two germline ends. The sequence was obtained from a male donor in good health and CMV-seronegative. The J gene is TRBJ2-1, the V gene TRBV27; TRBD1 might be the D (5 bases). Sequenced: PBMCs. In DNA, the CDR3 is TGTGCCAGCAGTTTAGCTGGGGCAGATTTGAATGAGCAGTTCTTC. Its protein is CASSLAGADLNEQFF.